This T cell receptor (beta chain) originates from a study of CXCR3-negative and CXCR3-positive naive CD8 T cells. General study results and limits: Cryopreserved cells partially lost CXCR3 expression, and fresh PBMCs were used in most assays.

Germline V gene data show CDR1 as MRHNA and CDR2 as SNTAGT. The CDR3 consists of 14 residues. 5' RACE that incorporated UMI labels was used to prepare the TRB cDNA libraries. TCRdb reanalyzed the 5' RACE reads, giving one entry per CDR3 protein sequence and no DNA. The sample totals around 45,000 distinct CDR3 sequences. A note on this clonotype: As yet, its antigen is unknown.

The chain uses TRBV6-4 and TRBJ2-2; TCRdb designates TRBD2, a call that cannot be tested without DNA. This TCR came from a human donor in good health. Some clones in this sample may be carry-over from other donors' samples. The sample consisted of naive CXCR3- CD8+ T cells from blood. Subset denoted: CD45RO-CCR7+CD27+CD95- naive CD8+ T cells lacking CXCR3 (TNR3-). The CDR3 is CASSDGTSTGELFF.